This TCR beta chain derives from a study of blood T cell repertoires in COVID-19. From germline, CDR1 is LGHNA and CDR2 YSLEER. The CDR3 extends over 14 amino acids. The J segment lost 5 bases and the V segment lost 0 bases, leaving 2 bases of the junction unmatched. Data came from immunoSEQ multiplex PCR; TCRdb stores just in-frame clones and leaves some out. This sample carries roughly 300,000 clones, more than 70% of them seen once, and the ten largest clones take 6.4%. This clone was recorded only once. The TCR was taken from a man aged 18 to 29 who had recovered from COVID-19. The chain combines TRBV4-3 with TRBJ1-2; TRBD1 agrees at 8 bases. The sample taken for sequencing was peripheral blood. The CDR3 nucleotides are TGCGCCAGCAGCCAAGACTGGACAGGGTATGGCTACACCTTC. This translates into CASSQDWTGYGYTF.